These T cell receptor beta chains were read from a single sample in a study of shared T cell receptors in the human thymus. The protocol was immunoSEQ multiplex PCR, while the TCRdb copy is restricted to in-frame clones and leaves out a portion. The table has approximately 760,000 clones, 80% to 90% seen once. The same data also went into a second study, on human thymus T cells.

The source material was thymocytes. The receptors here all came from a girl in the first two years of life with a congenital heart defect. CDR3s include the opening cysteine and the closing phenylalanine or tryptophan.

J gene,V gene,CDR3 protein
TRBJ1-2,TRBV29-1,CSAGQTDYTF
TRBJ1-1,TRBV5-1,CASSPHPGSGAFF
TRBJ1-2,TRBV10-3,CAIGAGTVYGYTF
TRBJ2-1,TRBV7-4,CATRRGGGEQFF
TRBJ2-7,TRBV5-1,CASSLEGRGLPLRSYEQYF
TRBJ1-2,TRBV6-5,CASSYFGTGPYDGYTF
TRBJ1-5,TRBV15,CATSVPGQGHYSNQPQHF
TRBJ2-4,TRBV5-1,CASSPQGRWAKNIQYF
TRBJ1-5,TRBV2,CATSGATDNSNQPQHF
TRBJ2-5,TRBV6-1,CASSTGVEETQYF
TRBJ2-7,TRBV11-2,CASSLVGQNSYEQYF
TRBJ1-1,TRBV12-5,CASGLGQTKAFF
TRBJ1-4,TRBV29-1,CSVTVAGPNEKLFF
TRBJ2-6,TRBV18,CASSRPQGTGANVLTF
TRBJ1-5,TRBV6-1,CASSETLGGDSQPQHF